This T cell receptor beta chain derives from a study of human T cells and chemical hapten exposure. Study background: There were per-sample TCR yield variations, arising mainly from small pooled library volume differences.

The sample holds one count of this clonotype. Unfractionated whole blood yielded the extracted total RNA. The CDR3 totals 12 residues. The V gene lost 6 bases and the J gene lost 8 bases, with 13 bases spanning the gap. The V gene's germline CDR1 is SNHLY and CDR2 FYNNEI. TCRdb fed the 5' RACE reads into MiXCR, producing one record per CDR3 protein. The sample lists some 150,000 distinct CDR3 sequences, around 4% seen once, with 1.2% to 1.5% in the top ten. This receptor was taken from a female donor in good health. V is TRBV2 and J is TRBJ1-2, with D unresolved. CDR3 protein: CASSDTGLGYTF. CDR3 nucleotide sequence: TGTGCCAGCAGCGACACTGGTTTAGGCTACACCTTC.